This T cell receptor (beta chain) stems from a study of STAT5B mutations in CD4+ large granular lymphocyte leukemia. Whole-study findings and limits: 8/27 top patient clones versus 2/35 control clones were TRBV06-family. No patients shared main leukemic clonotypes, though around 25% appeared at low frequency elsewhere.

Of note for this clone: Its antigen is unknown.

The CDR3 length is 14 residues. Germline loops: CDR1 SGHAT, CDR2 FQNNGV. Original processing notes: The detection floor for productive clonotype frequency was 2.59 x 10-5. This table comes from immunoSEQ multiplex PCR, and its TCRdb copy is limited to in-frame clones, with some not included. V and J calls and clone size are as listed in that table; D and trimming were resolved from the DNA. The sample has around 50,000 clones, approximately 83% seen once. J is TRBJ2-5 and V is TRBV11-2; 11 nucleotides align to TRBD2. The DNA end favors TRBJ2-7, so the J call may be wrong. Sequences were obtained from CD4+ T cells from blood buffy coats. The TCR sequence derives from a human donor in good health. This CDR3 is CASSRLAGTYEQYF. CDR3 coding DNA: TGTGCCAGCAGCCGACTAGCGGGAACCTACGAGCAGTACTTC.